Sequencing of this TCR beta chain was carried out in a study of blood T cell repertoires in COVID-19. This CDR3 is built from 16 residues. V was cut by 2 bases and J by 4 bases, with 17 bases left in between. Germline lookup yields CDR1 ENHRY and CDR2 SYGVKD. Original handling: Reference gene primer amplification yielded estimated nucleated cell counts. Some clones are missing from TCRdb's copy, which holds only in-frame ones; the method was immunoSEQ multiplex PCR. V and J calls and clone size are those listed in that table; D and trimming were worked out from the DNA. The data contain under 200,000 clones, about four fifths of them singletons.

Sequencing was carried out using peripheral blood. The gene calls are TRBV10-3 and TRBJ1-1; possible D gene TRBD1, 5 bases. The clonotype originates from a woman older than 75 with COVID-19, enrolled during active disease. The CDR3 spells CAISEGLGGGITEAFF. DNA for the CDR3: TGTGCCATCAGTGAGGGACTGGGGGGAGGGATCACTGAAGCTTTCTTT.